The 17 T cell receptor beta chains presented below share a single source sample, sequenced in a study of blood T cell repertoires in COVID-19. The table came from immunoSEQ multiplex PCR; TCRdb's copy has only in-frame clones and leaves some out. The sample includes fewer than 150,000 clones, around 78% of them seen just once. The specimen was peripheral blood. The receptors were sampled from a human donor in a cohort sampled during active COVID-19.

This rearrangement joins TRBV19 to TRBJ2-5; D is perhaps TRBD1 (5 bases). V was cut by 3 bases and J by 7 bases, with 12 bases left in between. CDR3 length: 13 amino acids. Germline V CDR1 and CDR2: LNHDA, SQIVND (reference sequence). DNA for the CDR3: TGTGCCAGTAGTATTGGGGCAGCCAGGACCCAGTACTTC. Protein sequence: CASSIGAARTQYF.

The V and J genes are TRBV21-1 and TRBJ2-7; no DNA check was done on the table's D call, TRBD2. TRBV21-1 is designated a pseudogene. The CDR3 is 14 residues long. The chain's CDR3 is CASSSGTPGGEQYF. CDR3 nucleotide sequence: TGTGCCAGCAGCAGTGGGACGCCGGGGGGAGAGCAGTACTTC.

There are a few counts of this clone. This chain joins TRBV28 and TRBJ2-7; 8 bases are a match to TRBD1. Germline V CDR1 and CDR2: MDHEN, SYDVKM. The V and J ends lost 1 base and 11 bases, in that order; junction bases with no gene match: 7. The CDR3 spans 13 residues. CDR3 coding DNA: TGTGCCAGCAGTTTATATCAGGGGGCAAGGGAGTACTTC. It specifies CASSLYQGAREYF. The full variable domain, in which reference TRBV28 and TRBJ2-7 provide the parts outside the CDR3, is DVKVTQSSRYLVKRTGEKVFLECVQDMDHENMFWYRQDPGLGLRLIYFSYDVKMKEKGDIPEGYSVSREKKERFSLILESASTNQTSMYLCASSLYQGAREYFGPGTRLTVT.

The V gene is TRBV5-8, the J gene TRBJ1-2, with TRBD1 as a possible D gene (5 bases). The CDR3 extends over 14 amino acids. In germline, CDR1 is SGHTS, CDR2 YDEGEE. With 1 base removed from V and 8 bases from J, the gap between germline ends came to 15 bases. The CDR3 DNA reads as TGTGCCAGCAGCTTGAGTGGCAGGGCGGGAGGCTACACCTTC. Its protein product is CASSLSGRAGGYTF.

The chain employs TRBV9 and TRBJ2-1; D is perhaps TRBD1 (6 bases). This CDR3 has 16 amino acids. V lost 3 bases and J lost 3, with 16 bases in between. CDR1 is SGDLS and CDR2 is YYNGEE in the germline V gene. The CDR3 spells CASSGVGHLIYNEQFF. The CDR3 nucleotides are TGTGCCAGCAGCGGCGTGGGACACCTTATCTACAATGAGCAGTTCTTC.

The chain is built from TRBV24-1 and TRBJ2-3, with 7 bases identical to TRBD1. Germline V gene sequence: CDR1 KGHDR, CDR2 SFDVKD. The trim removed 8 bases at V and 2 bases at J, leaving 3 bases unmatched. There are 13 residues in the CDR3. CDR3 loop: CATKDRNTDTQYF. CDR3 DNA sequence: TGTGCCACCAAGGACAGGAACACAGATACGCAGTATTTT.

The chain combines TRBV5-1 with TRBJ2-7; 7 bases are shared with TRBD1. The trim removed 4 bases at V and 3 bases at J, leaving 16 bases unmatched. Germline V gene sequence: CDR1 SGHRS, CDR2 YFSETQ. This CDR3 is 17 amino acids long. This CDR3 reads CASSVPGTRDSFYEQYF. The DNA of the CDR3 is TGCGCCAGCAGCGTTCCGGGGACCCGGGACAGCTTCTACGAGCAGTACTTC.

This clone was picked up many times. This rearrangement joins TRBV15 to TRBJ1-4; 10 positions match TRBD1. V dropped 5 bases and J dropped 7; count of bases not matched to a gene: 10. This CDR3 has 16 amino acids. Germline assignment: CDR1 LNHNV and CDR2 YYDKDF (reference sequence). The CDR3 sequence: CATSPGTGDVGEKLFF. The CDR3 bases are TGTGCCACCAGCCCCGGGACAGGGGACGTCGGTGAAAAACTGTTTTTT.

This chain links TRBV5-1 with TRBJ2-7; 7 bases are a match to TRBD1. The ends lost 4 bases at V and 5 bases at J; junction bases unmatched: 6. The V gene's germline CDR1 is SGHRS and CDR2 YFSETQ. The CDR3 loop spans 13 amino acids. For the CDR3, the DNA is TGCGCCAGCAGCCCCGGGACAGACCACGAGCAGTACTTC. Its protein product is CASSPGTDHEQYF.

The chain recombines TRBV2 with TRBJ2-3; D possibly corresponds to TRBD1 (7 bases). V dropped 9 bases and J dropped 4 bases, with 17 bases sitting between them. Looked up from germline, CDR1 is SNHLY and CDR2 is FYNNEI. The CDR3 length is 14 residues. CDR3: CARGGQSGADTQYF. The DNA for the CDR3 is TGTGCCAGGGGGGGACAGTCCGGGGCAGATACGCAGTATTTT.

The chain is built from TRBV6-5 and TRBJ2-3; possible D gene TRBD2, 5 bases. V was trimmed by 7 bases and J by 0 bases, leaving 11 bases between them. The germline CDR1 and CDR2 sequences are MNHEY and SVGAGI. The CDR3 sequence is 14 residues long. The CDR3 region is CASKPRTSTDTQYF. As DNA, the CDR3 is TGTGCCAGCAAGCCGCGGACTAGCACAGATACGCAGTATTTT.

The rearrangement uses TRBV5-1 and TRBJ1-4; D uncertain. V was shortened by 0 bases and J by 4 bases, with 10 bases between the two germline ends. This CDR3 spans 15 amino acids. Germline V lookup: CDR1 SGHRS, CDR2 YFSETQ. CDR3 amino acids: CASSLALGSNEKLFF. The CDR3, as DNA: TGCGCCAGCAGCTTGGCCTTAGGGAGTAATGAAAAACTGTTTTTT.

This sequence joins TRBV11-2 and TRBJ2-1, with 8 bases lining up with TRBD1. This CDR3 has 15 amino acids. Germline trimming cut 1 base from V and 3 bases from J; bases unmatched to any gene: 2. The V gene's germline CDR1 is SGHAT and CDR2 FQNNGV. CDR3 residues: CASSLGQGNYNEQFF. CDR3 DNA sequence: TGTGCCAGCAGCTTAGGACAGGGGAACTACAATGAGCAGTTCTTC.

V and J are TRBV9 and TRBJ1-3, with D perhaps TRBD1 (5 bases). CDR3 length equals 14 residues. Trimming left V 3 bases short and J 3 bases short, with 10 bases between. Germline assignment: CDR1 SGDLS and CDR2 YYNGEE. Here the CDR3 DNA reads TGTGCCAGCAGCGGGGGCAGGGATGGAAACACCATATATTTT. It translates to CASSGGRDGNTIYF.

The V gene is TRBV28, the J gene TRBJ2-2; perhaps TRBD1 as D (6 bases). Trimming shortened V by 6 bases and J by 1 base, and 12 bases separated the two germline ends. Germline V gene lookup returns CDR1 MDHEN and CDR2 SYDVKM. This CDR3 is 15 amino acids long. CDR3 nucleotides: TGTGCCAGCAGAACCCCGGGACAGAACACCGGGGAGCTGTTTTTT. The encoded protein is CASRTPGQNTGELFF.

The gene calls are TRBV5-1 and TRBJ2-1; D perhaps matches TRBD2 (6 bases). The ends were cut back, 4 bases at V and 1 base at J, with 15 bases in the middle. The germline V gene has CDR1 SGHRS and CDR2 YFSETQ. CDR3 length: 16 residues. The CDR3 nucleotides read TGCGCCAGCAGCATAAGGACTGGGGGGTCCTACAATGAGCAGTTCTTC. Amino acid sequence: CASSIRTGGSYNEQFF.

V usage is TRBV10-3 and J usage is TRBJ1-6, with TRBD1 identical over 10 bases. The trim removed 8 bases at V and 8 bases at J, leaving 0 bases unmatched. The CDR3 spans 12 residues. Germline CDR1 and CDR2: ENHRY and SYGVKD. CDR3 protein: CAIGTGDSPLHF. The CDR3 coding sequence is TGTGCCATCGGGACAGGGGATTCACCCCTCCACTTT.